This TCR beta chain was documented in a study of shared clonotypes between healthy human individuals. Study-level information: Each donor contributed plates that comprised three CD4 naive, three CD4 memory, two CD8 naive and one CD8 memory.

Donors comprised healthy HIV-negative adults lacking recent acute infections or vaccinations. Assay runs were performed at deep level. Clones were read by immunoSEQ multiplex PCR, and TCRdb kept only the in-frame ones, dropping some. The data hold 2.3 million or so clones, with just over 90% observed a single time. In the case of this clone: One end of the junction varies from germline; a read error may be responsible.

The CDR3 is made up of 18 amino acids. Per germline, CDR1 SGHTA and CDR2 FQGTGA. The sequenced material came from naive CD4+ T cells from PBMCs. Documented subset: CD45RA+ positively selected. This chain links TRBV7-3 with TRBJ2-2, with 8 bases that match TRBD2. The TCR was taken from a man younger than 35 in good health. Some clones in this sample may be carry-over from other donors' samples. For the CDR3, the DNA is TGTGCCAGCAGCCTAACCCGGACGGGAGGGTCGGGGACCGGGGAGCTGTTTTTT. Protein product: CASSLTRTGGSGTGELFF. Drawing the rest from reference TRBV7-3 and TRBJ2-2, the complete variable domain is GAGVSQTPSNKVTEKGKYVELRCDPISGHTALYWYRQSLGQGPEFLIYFQGTGAADDSGLPNDRFFAVRPEGSVSTLKIQRTERGDSAVYLCASSLTRTGGSGTGELFFGEGSRLTVL.